The clone carrying this T cell receptor beta chain was counted many times. CDR1 is SQVTM and CDR2 is ANQGSEA in the germline V gene. The CDR3 is 11 residues long. V gave up 5 bases and J gave up 2 bases, with 7 bases separating them. This record comes from a study of identical twins. TCRdb used MiXCR to reprocess the 5' RACE reads, holding one entry per CDR3 protein. The sample holds roughly 690,000 distinct CDR3 sequences, over 5% seen once. The specimen sequenced was naive T cells sorted from blood. This chain joins TRBV29-1 and TRBJ2-7, with D unresolved. This receptor was taken from a man between 18 and 29 years old in good health. CDR3 in amino acids: CSVSTAYEQYF. DNA for the CDR3: TGCAGCGTTAGTACAGCCTACGAGCAGTACTTC.